The source of this T cell receptor beta chain is a study of PD-1 blockade in classical Hodgkin lymphoma. Produced via immunoSEQ multiplex PCR; TCRdb's table is partial and in-frame only. The sample lists around 40,000 clones, 75% to 85% occurring once. The CDR3 has 15 residues. The V end lost 4 bases, the J end lost 4 bases, and 14 bases lay between the germline ends. Germline lookup yields CDR1 MNHEY and CDR2 SMNVEV (reference sequence). Time point defined: cycle 4 day 1 (C4D1), after six to seven weeks of nivolumab. Every single patient, without exception, relapsed after autologous stem cell transplantation, and brentuximab vedotin exposure varied.

The sequences come from peripheral blood mononuclear cells (PBMCs), collected before the fourth cycle of nivolumab. This sequence originates from a human donor with classical Hodgkin lymphoma. The V gene is TRBV27, the J gene TRBJ1-5; a weak D match, TRBD1 (5 bases). The CDR3 nucleotides read TGTGCCAGCAGTTCGTCAGGGAACGGGAATCAGCCCCAGCATTTT. Protein: CASSSSGNGNQPQHF.